This T cell receptor (beta chain) was obtained from a study of cytomegalovirus exposure and HLA in healthy donors. General study results and limits: When a later analysis compared HLA-associated TCR beta chains with equally common others, the HLA-associated chains turned out to be more clonally expanded and to have lower generation probabilities. Later work associated roughly 15,000 TCR beta sequences with HLA alleles at 0.05 false discovery rate.

Regarding this clone: The antigen is undetermined.

PCR primers comprised 60 Vbeta and 13 Jbeta primers. Data came from immunoSEQ multiplex PCR; TCRdb stores just in-frame clones and leaves some out. Of about 160,000 clones detected, 65% to 80% appear once; the ten largest clones hold 2% to 2.5%. These donors, healthy bone marrow donors, were studied. The CDR3 is 14 amino acids. The germline V gene encodes CDR1 GTSNPN and CDR2 SVGIG (reference sequence). Unmatched junction bases numbered 3, after V lost 5 bases and J lost 5 bases. Material: PBMCs. V is TRBV30 and J is TRBJ2-1; 13 nucleotides agree with TRBD2. This clonotype was obtained from a female donor in good health and CMV-seronegative. The CDR3 DNA sequence: TGTGCCTGGGGGACTAGCGGGAATGACAATGAGCAGTTCTTC. Translation gives CAWGTSGNDNEQFF. The full variable domain, completed using reference TRBV30 and TRBJ2-1, is SQTIHQWPATLVQPVGSPLSLECTVEGTSNPNLYWYRQAAGRGLQLLFYSVGIGQISSEVPQNLSASRPQDRQFILSSKKLLLSDSGFYLCAWGTSGNDNEQFFGPGTRLTVL.